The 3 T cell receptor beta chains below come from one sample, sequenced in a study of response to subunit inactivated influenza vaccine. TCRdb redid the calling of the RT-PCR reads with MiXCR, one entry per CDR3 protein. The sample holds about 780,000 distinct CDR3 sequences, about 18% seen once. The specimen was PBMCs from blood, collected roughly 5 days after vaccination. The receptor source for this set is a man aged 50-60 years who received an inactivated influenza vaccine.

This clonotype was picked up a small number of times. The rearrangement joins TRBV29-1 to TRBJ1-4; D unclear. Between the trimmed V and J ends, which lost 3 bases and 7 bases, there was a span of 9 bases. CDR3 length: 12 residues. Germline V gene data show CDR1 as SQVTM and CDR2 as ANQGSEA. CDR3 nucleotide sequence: TGCAGCGTTGATCGGGGAGGTGAAAAACTGTTTTTT. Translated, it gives CSVDRGGEKLFF.

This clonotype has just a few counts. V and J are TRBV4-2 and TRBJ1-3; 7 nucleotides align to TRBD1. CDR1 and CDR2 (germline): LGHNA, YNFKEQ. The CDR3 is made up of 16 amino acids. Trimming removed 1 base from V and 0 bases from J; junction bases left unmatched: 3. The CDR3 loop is CASSQGDSNSGNTIYF. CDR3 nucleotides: TGTGCCAGCAGCCAAGGGGACAGTAACTCTGGAAACACCATATATTTT.

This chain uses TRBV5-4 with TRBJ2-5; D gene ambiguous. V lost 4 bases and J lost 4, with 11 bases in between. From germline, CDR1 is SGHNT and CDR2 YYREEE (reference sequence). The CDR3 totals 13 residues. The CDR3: CASSITGLETQYF. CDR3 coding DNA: TGTGCCAGCAGCATCACGGGCCTAGAGACCCAGTACTTC.